The source of this TCR beta chain is a study of blood T cell repertoires in COVID-19. Germline CDR1 is GTSNPN and CDR2 is SVGIG (reference sequence). The CDR3 covers 12 residues. Trimming pared 5 bases from V and 4 bases from J, leaving 11 bases between. Libraries were prepared by immunoSEQ multiplex PCR; TCRdb keeps only in-frame clonotypes and omits some of them. The sample yields about 140,000 clones, 65% to 90% seen once. The chain is built from TRBV30 and TRBJ1-1; D is ambiguous. The TCR comes from a man aged 45 to 65 with acute or convalescent COVID-19. The specimen sequenced was peripheral blood. The CDR3 DNA is TGTGCCTGGGGACGAGGCAGCACTGAAGCTTTCTTT. Translating gives CAWGRGSTEAFF.